The 4 T cell receptor beta chains given below trace back to one sample, sequenced in a study of T cell responses to AZD1222 COVID-19 vaccine. Method: immunoSEQ multiplex PCR; TCRdb's copy keeps in-frame clones and lacks some. The repertoire holds 120,000 or so clones, with approximately 90% as singletons. Sequencing used peripheral blood, obtained on day 0 of MenACWY control vaccination. Receptors originate from an adult in good health.

This clone was recorded a few times. The chain has TRBV12-5 and TRBJ1-1; D gene ambiguous. The length of the CDR3 is 13 residues. The germline V gene encodes CDR1 LGHNT and CDR2 FRNRAP. The V gene lost 3 bases and the J gene lost 2 bases, with 7 bases spanning the gap. The CDR3 bases are TGTGCTAGTGGTTTCCTTGACAACACTGAAGCTTTCTTT. Encoded protein: CASGFLDNTEAFF. The full variable domain, its missing parts supplied by reference TRBV12-5 and TRBJ1-1, is DARVTQTPRHKVTEMGQEVTMRCQPILGHNTVFWYRQTMMQGLELLAYFRNRAPLDDSGMPKDRFSAEMPDATLATLKIQPSEPRDSAVYFCASGFLDNTEAFFGQGTRLTVV.

The chain employs TRBV6-5 and TRBJ1-2; the D is unclear. The CDR3 runs to 15 residues. Deletions cut 0 bases from V and 1 base from J, with 9 bases between. The germline gives CDR1 MNHEY, CDR2 SVGAGI. Written as DNA, the CDR3 is TGTGCCAGCAGTTACTCCCCGACAAGTAACTATGGCTACACCTTC. Translating gives CASSYSPTSNYGYTF.

The rearrangement uses TRBV4-1 and TRBJ2-7; TRBD2 matches 12 bases. The V segment lost 4 bases and the J segment 5 bases; nucleotides outside the gene matches: 6. Germline V CDR1 and CDR2: MGHRA, YSYEKL. There are 15 residues in the CDR3. The CDR3 nucleotides read TGCGCCAGCAGCCCTGCTAGCGGGAGGGCCCACGAGCAGTACTTC. This gives the protein CASSPASGRAHEQYF.

The rearrangement links TRBV6-4 to TRBJ2-3, with a weak D call TRBD1 (5 bases). Per the germline V gene, CDR1 is MRHNA and CDR2 is SNTAGT. This CDR3 is built from 13 residues. Deletions cut 0 bases from V and 9 bases from J, with 10 bases between. CDR3 sequence reads: CASSDSAGYTQYF. The CDR3 bases are TGTGCCAGCAGTGACTCCGCAGGGTACACGCAGTATTTT.